Presented here are 13 T cell receptor beta chains from one specimen sequenced in a study of ipilimumab plus nivolumab after autologous stem cell transplantation. Assay: immunoSEQ multiplex PCR; the TCRdb copy retains only in-frame clones and omits some. The sample includes around 3,500 clones, 90% to 95% of them seen just once. Sequenced here: PBMCs, sampled in a trial of ipilimumab plus nivolumab as post-transplant consolidation. These receptors were collected from a male donor with multiple myeloma.

This clone is a singleton in its sample. This rearrangement joins TRBV29-1 to TRBJ1-2; D remains unclear. The CDR3 runs 12 residues. V was trimmed by 4 bases and J by 4 bases, leaving 10 bases between them. Germline loops: CDR1 SQVTM, CDR2 ANQGSEA. The CDR3 nucleotides read TGCAGCGTTGTAGAGGACCTCTATGGCTACACCTTC. This codes for CSVVEDLYGYTF.

The J gene is TRBJ1-5, the V gene TRBV5-8, with 7 positions matching TRBD1. The CDR3 runs 13 residues. The junction had 3 bases not matched to a gene; V was cut back by 1 base and J by 8 bases. CDR1 is SGHTS and CDR2 is YDEGEE in the germline V gene. CDR3 in amino acids: CASSLQGGEPQHF. The DNA for the CDR3 is TGTGCCAGCAGCTTGCAGGGGGGTGAGCCCCAGCATTTT. The variable domain in full, completed from reference TRBV5-8 and TRBJ1-5, reads EAGVTQSPTHLIKTRGQQATLRCSPISGHTSVYWYQQALGLGLQFLLWYDEGEERNRGNFPPRFSGRQFPNYSSELNVNALELEDSALYLCASSLQGGEPQHFGDGTRLSIL.

This chain joins TRBV6-1 and TRBJ2-3; possible D gene TRBD1, 6 bases. V shed 4 bases and J shed 1 base, with 12 bases lying between them. CDR3 length: 15 residues. Per the germline V gene, CDR1 is MNHNS and CDR2 is SASEGT. DNA for the CDR3: TGTGCCAGCAGTGCCCGACAGGTCCGCACAGATACGCAGTATTTT. This encodes CASSARQVRTDTQYF.

This clone has more than one count but fewer than ten. The chain carries TRBV6-6 and TRBJ2-7; maybe TRBD2 (5 bases). This CDR3 is 13 amino acids long. Deletions cut 8 bases from V and 0 bases from J, with 11 bases between. Germline CDR1 reads MNHNY; CDR2 reads SVGAGI (reference sequence). CDR3: CASSPRDSYEQYF. As DNA, the CDR3 is TGTGCCAGCTCTCCCCGGGACTCCTACGAGCAGTACTTC.

The chain uses TRBV20-1 and TRBJ2-3; no clear D. This CDR3 has 11 residues. The V and J ends lost 7 bases and 7 bases respectively, with 12 bases between them. Looked up from germline, CDR1 is DFQATT and CDR2 is SNEGSKA (reference sequence). The CDR3 is CSGLVGNTQYF. The CDR3 coding sequence is TGCAGTGGGCTGGTGGGGAATACGCAGTATTTT.

The chain links TRBV9 to TRBJ2-7; D perhaps matches TRBD2 (5 bases). Trimming pared 3 bases from V and 0 bases from J, leaving 19 bases between. CDR1 and CDR2 (germline): SGDLS, YYNGEE. The CDR3 is 17 amino acids. The CDR3 sequence: CASSASRVVGNSYEQYF. CDR3 nucleotide sequence: TGTGCCAGCAGCGCGAGTCGTGTGGTCGGGAACTCCTACGAGCAGTACTTC.

The rearrangement joins TRBV10-3 to TRBJ2-1, with 8 bases fitting TRBD2. Germline CDR1 reads ENHRY; CDR2 reads SYGVKD. Trimming cost V 2 bases and J 0 bases; bases outside gene matches: 0. The CDR3 length is 15 residues. The CDR3 protein is CAISEREGSYNEQFF. The CDR3 DNA reads TGTGCCATCAGTGAGCGGGAGGGCTCCTACAATGAGCAGTTCTTC.

The chain uses TRBV28 and TRBJ1-2; a possible D gene is TRBD1 (6 bases). The CDR3 runs 13 residues. Deletions cut 5 bases from V and 4 bases from J, with 11 bases between. Germline assignment: CDR1 MDHEN and CDR2 SYDVKM. The CDR3 region is CASSEGQTYGYTF. The DNA for the CDR3 is TGTGCCAGCAGTGAAGGACAGACCTATGGCTACACCTTC.

The V gene is TRBV7-8, the J gene TRBJ2-1, with 10 bases identical to TRBD2. The germline V gene encodes CDR1 SGHVS and CDR2 FQNEAQ. V was pared by 0 bases and J by 6 bases, with 2 bases of the junction left unmatched. The CDR3 totals 15 residues. The CDR3 region has the DNA TGTGCCAGCAGCTTAGCACTAGCGGGAACCAATGAGCAGTTCTTC. Translating gives CASSLALAGTNEQFF.

This chain joins TRBV5-4 and TRBJ2-7, with 11 positions matching TRBD2. The V gene's germline CDR1 is SGHNT and CDR2 YYREEE (reference sequence). The CDR3 has 14 amino acids. V dropped 5 bases and J dropped 6; count of bases not matched to a gene: 7. The CDR3 coding sequence is TGTGCCAGCAGGGAACTAGCGGGAGTTGGCGAGCAGTACTTC. Translated: CASRELAGVGEQYF.

The genes are TRBV28 and TRBJ1-3, with D maybe TRBD1 (6 bases). Trimming stripped 5 bases from V and 2 bases from J, with 10 bases between. This CDR3 has 14 amino acids. Germline CDR1 MDHEN, CDR2 SYDVKM. CDR3 residues: CASSHGQPGNTIYF. In nucleotides, the CDR3 is TGTGCCAGCAGTCACGGACAGCCTGGAAACACCATATATTTT.

J is TRBJ1-5 and V is TRBV4-1, with 9 bases identical to TRBD1. The CDR3 extends over 16 amino acids. V lost 5 bases to trimming and J lost 3 bases; unmatched junction nucleotides: 8. Germline lookup yields CDR1 MGHRA and CDR2 YSYEKL. The CDR3 region has the DNA TGCGCCAGCAGCGAAGCCGGGACAGGGAACAATCAGCCCCAGCATTTT. This gives the protein CASSEAGTGNNQPQHF.

The J gene is TRBJ1-1, the V gene TRBV7-9, with TRBD1 as a possible D gene (5 bases). CDR1 and CDR2 (germline): SEHNR, FQNEAQ (reference sequence). The CDR3 runs to 14 residues. Trimming pared 5 bases from V and 6 bases from J, leaving 16 bases between. The CDR3: CASSPARVNAEAFF. The CDR3 region has the DNA TGTGCCAGCAGCCCGGCCAGGGTAAACGCTGAAGCTTTCTTT.